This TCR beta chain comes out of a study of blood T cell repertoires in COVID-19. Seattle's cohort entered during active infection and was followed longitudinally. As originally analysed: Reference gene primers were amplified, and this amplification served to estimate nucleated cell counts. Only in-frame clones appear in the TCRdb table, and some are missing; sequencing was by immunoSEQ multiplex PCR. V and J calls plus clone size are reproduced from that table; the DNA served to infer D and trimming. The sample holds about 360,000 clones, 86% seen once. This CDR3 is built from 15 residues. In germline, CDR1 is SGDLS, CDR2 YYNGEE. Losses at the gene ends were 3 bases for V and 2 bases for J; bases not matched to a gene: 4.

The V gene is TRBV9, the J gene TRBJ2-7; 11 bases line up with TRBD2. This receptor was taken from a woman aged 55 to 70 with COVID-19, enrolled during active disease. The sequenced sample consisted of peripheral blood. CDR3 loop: CASSGLAGGPYEQYF. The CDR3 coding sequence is TGTGCCAGCAGCGGGCTAGCGGGGGGCCCCTACGAGCAGTACTTC.